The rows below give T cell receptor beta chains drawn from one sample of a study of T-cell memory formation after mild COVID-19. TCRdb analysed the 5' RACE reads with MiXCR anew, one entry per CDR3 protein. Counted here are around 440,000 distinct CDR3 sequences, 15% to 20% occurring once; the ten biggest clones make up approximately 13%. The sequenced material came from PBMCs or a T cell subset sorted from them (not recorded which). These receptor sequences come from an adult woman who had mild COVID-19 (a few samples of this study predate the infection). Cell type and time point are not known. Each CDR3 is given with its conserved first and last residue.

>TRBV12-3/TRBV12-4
CASSGVAGVSYEQYF
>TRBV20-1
CSARAGSGTSTDTQYF
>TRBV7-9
CASSSGTSGSSWEQFF
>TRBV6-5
CATKHKAYYGYTF
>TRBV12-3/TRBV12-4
CASIPRGTGRNSDGYTF
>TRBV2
CAATSLVVPDGTQYF
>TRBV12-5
CASGATGSDEQFF
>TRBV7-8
CASSRGLAGNFTQYF
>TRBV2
CASSAQGARSYEQYF
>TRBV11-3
CASSYGGLTDTQYF
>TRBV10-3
CAIAESYEQYF
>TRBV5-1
CASSLSKGTGSRYSPLHF
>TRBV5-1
CASSLEMSYEQYF
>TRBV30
CAWSGDHQPQHF
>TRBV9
CASSATGSPRYGYTF
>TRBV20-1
CSASIPGLAGNEQFF
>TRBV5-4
CASSPPGGGYHEAFF
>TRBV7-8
CASSASGASTGELFF
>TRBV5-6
CASSPSGRSSYNEQFF
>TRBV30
CAWSVRNYEQYF
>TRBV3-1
CASSQSSGEETQYF
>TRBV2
CASLDGTGVGYNEQFF
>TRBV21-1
CASTPRGRSRIGNQPQHF
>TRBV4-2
CASSPKRQGNEQFF
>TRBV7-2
CASSLKSGGVADTQYF
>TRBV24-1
CATSDWLAEGSEQFF
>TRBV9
CASSAQQASTDTIYF
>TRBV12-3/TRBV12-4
CASNPGVLAGSSYNEQFF
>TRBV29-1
CSVPASGTTDTQYF